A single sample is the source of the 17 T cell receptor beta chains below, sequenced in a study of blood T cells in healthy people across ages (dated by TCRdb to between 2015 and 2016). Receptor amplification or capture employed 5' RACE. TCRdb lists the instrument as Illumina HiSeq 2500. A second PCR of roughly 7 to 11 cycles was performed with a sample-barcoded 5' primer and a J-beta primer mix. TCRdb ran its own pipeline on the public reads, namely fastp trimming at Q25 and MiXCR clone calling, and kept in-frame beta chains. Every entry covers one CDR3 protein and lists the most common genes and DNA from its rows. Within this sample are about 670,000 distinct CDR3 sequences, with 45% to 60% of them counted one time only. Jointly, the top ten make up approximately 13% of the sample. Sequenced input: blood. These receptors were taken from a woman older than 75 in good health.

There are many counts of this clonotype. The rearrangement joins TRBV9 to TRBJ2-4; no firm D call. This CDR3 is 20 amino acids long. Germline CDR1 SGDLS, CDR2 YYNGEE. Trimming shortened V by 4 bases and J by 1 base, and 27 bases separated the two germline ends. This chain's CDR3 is CASSLTPGGPFGGAKNIQYF. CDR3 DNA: TGTGCCAGCAGCCTTACCCCCGGTGGCCCCTTCGGTGGGGCCAAAAACATTCAGTACTTC.

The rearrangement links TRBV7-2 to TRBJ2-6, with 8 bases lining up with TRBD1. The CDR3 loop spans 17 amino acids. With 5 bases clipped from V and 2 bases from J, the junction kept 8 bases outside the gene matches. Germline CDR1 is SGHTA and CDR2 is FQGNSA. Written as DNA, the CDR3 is TGTGCCAGCAGCCCCTCTTCAGGGGGCGCTGGGGCCAACGTCCTGACTTTC. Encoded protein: CASSPSSGGAGANVLTF.

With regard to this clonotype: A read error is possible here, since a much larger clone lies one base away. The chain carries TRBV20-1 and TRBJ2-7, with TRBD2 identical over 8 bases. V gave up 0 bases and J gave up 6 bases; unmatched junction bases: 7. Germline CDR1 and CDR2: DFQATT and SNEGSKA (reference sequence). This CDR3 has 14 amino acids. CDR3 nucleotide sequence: TGCAGTGCTAGAGATGGGACTAGTATCTGCGAGCAGTACTTC. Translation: CSARDGTSICEQYF.

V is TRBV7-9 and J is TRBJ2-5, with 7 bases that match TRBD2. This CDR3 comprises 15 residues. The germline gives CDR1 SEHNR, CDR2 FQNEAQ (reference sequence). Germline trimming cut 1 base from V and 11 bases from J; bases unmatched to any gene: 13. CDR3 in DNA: TGTGCCAGCAGCTTAGTTACTGCTTTCGTGCGGGAGCAGTACTTC. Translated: CASSLVTAFVREQYF. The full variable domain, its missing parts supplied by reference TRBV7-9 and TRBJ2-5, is DTGVSQNPRHKITKRGQNVTFRCDPISEHNRLYWYRQTLGQGPEFLTYFQNEAQLEKSRLLSDRFSAERPKGSFSTLEIQRTEQGDSAMYLCASSLVTAFVREQYFGPGTRLLVL.

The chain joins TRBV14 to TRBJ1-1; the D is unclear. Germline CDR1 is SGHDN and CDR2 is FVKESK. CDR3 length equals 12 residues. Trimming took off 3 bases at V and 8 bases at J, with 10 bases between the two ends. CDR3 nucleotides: TGTGCCAGCAGCCATTTTCCCGGGGAAGCTTTCTTT. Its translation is CASSHFPGEAFF.

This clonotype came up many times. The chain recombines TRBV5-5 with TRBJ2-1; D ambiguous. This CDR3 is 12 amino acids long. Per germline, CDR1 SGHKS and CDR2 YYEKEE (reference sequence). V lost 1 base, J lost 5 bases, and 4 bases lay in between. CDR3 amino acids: CASSLHHNEQFF. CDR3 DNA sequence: TGTGCCAGCAGCTTGCACCACAATGAGCAGTTCTTC.

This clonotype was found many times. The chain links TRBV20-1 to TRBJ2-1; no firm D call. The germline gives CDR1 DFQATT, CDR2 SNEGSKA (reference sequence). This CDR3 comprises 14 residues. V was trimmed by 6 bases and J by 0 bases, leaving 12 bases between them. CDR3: CSAKVPFSYNEQFF. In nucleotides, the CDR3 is TGCAGTGCAAAGGTCCCTTTCTCCTACAATGAGCAGTTCTTC.

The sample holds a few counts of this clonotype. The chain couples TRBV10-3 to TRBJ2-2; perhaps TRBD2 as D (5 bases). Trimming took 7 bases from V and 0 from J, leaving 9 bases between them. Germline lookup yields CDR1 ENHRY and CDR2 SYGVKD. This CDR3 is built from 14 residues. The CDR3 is CAITGETNTGELFF. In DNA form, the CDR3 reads TGTGCCATCACCGGGGAGACGAACACCGGGGAGCTGTTTTTT.

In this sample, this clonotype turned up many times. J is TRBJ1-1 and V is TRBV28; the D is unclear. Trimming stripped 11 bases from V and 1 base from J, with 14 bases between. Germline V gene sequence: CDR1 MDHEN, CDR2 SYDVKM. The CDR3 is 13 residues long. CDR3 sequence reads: CAPSCQPNTEAFF. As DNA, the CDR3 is TGTGCCCCCAGTTGTCAGCCGAACACTGAAGCTTTCTTT.

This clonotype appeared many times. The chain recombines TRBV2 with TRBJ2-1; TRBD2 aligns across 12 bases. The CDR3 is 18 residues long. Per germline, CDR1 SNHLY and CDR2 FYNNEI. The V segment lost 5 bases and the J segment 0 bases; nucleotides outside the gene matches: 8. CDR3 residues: CASSRTSGTDSSYNEQFF. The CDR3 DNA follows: TGTGCCAGCAGTCGGACTAGCGGGACCGACAGCTCCTACAATGAGCAGTTCTTC. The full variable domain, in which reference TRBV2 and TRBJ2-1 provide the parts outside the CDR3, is EPEVTQTPSHQVTQMGQEVILRCVPISNHLYFYWYRQILGQKVEFLVSFYNNEISEKSEIFDDQFSVERPDGSNFTLKIRSTKLEDSAMYFCASSRTSGTDSSYNEQFFGPGTRLTVL.

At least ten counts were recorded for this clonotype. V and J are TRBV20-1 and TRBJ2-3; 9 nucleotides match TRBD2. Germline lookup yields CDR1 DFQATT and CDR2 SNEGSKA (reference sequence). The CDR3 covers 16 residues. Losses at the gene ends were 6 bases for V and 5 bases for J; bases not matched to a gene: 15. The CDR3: CSATPAAGGQEDTQYF. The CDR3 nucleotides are TGCAGTGCCACACCGGCTGCGGGGGGGCAGGAAGATACGCAGTATTTT.

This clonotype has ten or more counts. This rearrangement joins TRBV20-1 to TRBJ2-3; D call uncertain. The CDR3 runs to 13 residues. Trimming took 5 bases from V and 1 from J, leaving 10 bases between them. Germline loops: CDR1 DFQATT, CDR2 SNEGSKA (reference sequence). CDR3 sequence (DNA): TGCAGTGCTCGCCTACTTGGCACAGATACGCAGTATTTT. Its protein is CSARLLGTDTQYF.

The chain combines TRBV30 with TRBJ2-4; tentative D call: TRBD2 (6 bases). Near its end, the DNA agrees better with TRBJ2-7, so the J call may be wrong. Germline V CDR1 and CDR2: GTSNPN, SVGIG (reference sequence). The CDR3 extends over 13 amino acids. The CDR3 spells CAWSRRGPYEQYF. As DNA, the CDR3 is TGTGCCTGGAGCCGGAGGGGACCCTACGAGCAGTACTTC.

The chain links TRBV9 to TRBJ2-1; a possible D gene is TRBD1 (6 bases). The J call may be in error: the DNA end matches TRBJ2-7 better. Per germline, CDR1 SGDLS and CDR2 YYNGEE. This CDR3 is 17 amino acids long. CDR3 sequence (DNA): TGTGCCAGCAGTCGCCACAGGGTTTCGCGCTCCTACAATGAGCAGTACTTC. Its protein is CASSRHRVSRSYNEQYF.

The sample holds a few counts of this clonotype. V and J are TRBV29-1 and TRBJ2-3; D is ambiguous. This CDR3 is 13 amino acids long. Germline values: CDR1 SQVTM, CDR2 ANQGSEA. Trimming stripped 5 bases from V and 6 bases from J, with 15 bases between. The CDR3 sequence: CSVRFLVADTQYF. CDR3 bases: TGCAGCGTTCGGTTTCTGGTGGCGGATACGCAGTATTTT.

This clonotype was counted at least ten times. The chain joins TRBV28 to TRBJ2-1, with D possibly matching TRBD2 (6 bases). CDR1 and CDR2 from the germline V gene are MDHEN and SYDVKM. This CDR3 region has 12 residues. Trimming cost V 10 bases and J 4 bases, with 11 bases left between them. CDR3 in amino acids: CATGGGYNEQFF. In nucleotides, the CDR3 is TGTGCCACCGGAGGAGGGTACAATGAGCAGTTCTTC.

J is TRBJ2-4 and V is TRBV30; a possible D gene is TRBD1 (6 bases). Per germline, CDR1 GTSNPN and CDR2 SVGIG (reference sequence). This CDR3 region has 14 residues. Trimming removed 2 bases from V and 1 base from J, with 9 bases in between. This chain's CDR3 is CAWSLRGAKNIQYF. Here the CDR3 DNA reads TGTGCCTGGAGTTTGAGGGGGGCCAAAAACATTCAGTACTTC.